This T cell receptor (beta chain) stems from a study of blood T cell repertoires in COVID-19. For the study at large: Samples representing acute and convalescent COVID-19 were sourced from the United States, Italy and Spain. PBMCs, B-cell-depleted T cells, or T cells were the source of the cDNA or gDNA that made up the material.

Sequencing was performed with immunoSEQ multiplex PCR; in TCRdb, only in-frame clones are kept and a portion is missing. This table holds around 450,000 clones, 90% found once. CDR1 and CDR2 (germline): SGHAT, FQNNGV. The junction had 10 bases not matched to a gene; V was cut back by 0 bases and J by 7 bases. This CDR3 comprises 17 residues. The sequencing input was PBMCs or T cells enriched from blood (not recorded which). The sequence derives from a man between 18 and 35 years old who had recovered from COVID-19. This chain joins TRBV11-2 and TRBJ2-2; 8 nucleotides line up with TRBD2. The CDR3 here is CASSLDPSAGEIGELFF. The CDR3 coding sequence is TGTGCCAGCAGCTTAGACCCCTCAGCGGGAGAGATCGGGGAGCTGTTTTTT.